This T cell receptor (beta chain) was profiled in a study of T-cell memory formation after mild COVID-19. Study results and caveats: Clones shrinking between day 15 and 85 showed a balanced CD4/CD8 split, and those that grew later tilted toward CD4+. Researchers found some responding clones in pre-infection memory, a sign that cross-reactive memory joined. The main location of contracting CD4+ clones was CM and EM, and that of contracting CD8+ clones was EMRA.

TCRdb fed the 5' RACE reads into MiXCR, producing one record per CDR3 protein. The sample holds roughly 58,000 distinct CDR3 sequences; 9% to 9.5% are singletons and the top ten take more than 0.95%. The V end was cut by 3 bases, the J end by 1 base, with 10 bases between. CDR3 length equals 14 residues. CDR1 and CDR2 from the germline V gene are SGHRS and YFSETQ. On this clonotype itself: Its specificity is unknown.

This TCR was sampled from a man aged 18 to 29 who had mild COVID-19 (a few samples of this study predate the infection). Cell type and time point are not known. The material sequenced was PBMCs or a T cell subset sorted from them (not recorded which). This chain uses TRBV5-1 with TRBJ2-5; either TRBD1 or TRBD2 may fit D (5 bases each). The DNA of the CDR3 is TGCGCCAGCAGCTCGGGACCGACCCAAGAGACCCAGTACTTC. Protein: CASSSGPTQETQYF.